The clone carrying this T cell receptor beta chain was observed a single time. The antigen remains undetermined. This record belongs to a study of T cell responses to AZD1222 COVID-19 vaccine. Generated by immunoSEQ multiplex PCR, the TCRdb table keeps only in-frame clones and is missing some. The table lists about 160,000 clones, 91% of them singletons. CDR3 length: 14 amino acids. V was clipped by 7 bases and J by 2 bases, with 9 bases between them. CDR1 is MDHEN, CDR2 SYDVKM, per germline. The study, taken as a whole, reports: A mostly white British donor set with more females was recruited, and clonal diversity was possibly underestimated.

The rearrangement joins TRBV28 to TRBJ2-6, with TRBD2 as a possible D gene (5 bases). The origin of this receptor is an adult in good health. Material: peripheral blood, obtained on day 0 of AZD1222 vaccination. Here the CDR3 DNA reads TGTGCCAGCATGTCGGGGACTGGGGCCAACGTCCTGACTTTC. As protein: CASMSGTGANVLTF.